The clone carrying this T cell receptor (beta chain) has at least ten counts. These data belong to a study of T cells in Graves' hyperthyroidism and ophthalmopathy. The CDR3 totals 13 residues. V lost 3 bases and J lost 5; bases outside the gene matches: 2. Germline CDR1 reads KGHSH; CDR2 reads LQKENI. From RNA transcripts, TCR beta CDR3 regions were amplified. Primed by the HTBI set, a first-round RT-PCR was run on the TCR CDR3. Each CDR3 protein is one row after TCRdb ran MiXCR on the multiplex PCR reads. The top ten clones hold about 29% of a sample with a few hundred thousand distinct CDR3 sequences, 15% to 20% of them seen once.

This chain links TRBV18 with TRBJ2-7, with 9 bases identical to TRBD2. Input material: blood. The clonotype was recovered from a woman younger than 45 with Graves' ophthalmopathy. The CDR3 region has the DNA TGTGCCAGCTCACCGGGCGGGAGGGACGAGCAGTACTTC. Protein product: CASSPGGRDEQYF.